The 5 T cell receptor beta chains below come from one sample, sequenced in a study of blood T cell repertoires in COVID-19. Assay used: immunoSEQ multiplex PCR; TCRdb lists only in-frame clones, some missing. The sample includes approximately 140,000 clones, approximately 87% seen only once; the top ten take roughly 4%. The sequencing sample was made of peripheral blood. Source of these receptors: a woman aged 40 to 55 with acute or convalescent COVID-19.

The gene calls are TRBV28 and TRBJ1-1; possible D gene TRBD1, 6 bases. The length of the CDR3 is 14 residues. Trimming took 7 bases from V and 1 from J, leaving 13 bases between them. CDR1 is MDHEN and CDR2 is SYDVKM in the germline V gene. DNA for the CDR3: TGTGCCAGCATCTTAGGGACAAGGAACACTGAAGCTTTCTTT. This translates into CASILGTRNTEAFF.

CDR3 protein: CASGLRWSGSYEQYF. The CDR3 DNA reads as TGTGCTAGTGGTTTGAGGTGGAGCGGGTCCTACGAGCAGTACTTC. V and J are TRBV12-5 and TRBJ2-7, with TRBD2 as a possible D gene (6 bases). Germline CDR1 reads LGHNT; CDR2 reads FRNRAP. This CDR3 is built from 15 residues. The ends were cut back, 2 bases at V and 1 base at J, with 12 bases in the middle.

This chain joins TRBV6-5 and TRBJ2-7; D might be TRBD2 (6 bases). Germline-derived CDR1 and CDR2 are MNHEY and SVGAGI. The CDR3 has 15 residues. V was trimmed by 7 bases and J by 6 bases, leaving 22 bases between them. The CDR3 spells CASNLDGGALAEQYF. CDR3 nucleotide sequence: TGTGCCAGCAACTTAGATGGAGGGGCCCTGGCCGAGCAGTACTTC.

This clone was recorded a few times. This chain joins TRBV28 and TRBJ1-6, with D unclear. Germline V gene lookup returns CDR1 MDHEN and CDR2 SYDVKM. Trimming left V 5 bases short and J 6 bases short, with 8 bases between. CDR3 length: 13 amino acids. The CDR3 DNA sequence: TGTGCCAGCAGTGAGGATCTTAATTCACCCCTCCACTTT. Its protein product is CASSEDLNSPLHF.

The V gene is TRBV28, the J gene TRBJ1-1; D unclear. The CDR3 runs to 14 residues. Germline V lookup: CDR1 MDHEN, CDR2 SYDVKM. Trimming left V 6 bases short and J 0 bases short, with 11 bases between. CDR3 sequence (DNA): TGTGCCAGCAGACCACAAATAATGAACACTGAAGCTTTCTTT. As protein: CASRPQIMNTEAFF.